Sequencing of this T cell receptor (beta chain) was carried out in a study of cytomegalovirus exposure and HLA in healthy donors. The CDR3 contains 15 residues. Germline CDR1 MNHEY, CDR2 SMNVEV (reference sequence). V gave up 9 bases and J gave up 3 bases; unmatched junction bases: 11. A multiplex PCR was run with 60 Vbeta primers and 13 Jbeta primers. Produced via immunoSEQ multiplex PCR; TCRdb's table is partial and in-frame only. This table has about 160,000 clones, less than 85% appearing once. The J gene is TRBJ2-5, the V gene TRBV27, with TRBD1 matching 9 bases. Material: PBMCs. The clonotype originates from a boy between 2 and 10 years old in good health and CMV-seronegative. This CDR3 is CASATPGTGKETQYF. In DNA form, the CDR3 reads TGTGCCAGTGCTACCCCCGGGACAGGGAAAGAGACCCAGTACTTC.